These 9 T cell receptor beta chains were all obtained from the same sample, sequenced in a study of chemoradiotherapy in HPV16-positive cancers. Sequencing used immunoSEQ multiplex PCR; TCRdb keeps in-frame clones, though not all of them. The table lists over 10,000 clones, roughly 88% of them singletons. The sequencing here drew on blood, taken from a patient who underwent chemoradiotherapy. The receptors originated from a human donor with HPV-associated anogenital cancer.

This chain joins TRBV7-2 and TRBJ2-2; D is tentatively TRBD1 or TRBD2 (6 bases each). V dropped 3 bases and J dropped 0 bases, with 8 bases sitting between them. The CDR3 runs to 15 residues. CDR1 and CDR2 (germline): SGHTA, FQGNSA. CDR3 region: CASSLGGANTGELFF. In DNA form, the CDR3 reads TGTGCCAGCAGCTTGGGGGGCGCGAACACCGGGGAGCTGTTTTTT.

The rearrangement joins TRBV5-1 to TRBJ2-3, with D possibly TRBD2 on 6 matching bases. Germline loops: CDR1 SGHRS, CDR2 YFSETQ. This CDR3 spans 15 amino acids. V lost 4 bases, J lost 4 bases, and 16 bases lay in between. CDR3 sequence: CASSRVMGGSDTQYF. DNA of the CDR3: TGCGCCAGCAGCAGGGTAATGGGGGGATCAGATACGCAGTATTTT.

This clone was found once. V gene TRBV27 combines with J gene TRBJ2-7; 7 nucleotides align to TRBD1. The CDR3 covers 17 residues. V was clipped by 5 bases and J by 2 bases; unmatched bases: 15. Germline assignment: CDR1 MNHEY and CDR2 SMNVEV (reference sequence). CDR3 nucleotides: TGTGCCAGCAGTCCCCTCTGGACAGGTCAGGTCCCCTACGAGCAGTACGTC. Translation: CASSPLWTGQVPYEQYV.

This CDR3 is CASVSSTSTDTQYF. The CDR3 nucleotides are TGTGCCAGCGTGAGCAGTACTAGCACAGATACGCAGTATTTT. J is TRBJ2-3 and V is TRBV2; D unclear. CDR3 length: 14 residues. From germline, CDR1 is SNHLY and CDR2 FYNNEI. V lost 8 bases and J 0 bases, leaving 12 bases between the germline ends.

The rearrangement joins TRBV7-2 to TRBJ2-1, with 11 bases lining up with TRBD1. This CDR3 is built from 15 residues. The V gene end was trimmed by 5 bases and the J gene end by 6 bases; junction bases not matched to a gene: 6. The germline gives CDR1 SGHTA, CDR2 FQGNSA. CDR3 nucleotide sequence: TGTGCCAGCAGCGTAGGACAGGGGGCTATCAATGAGCAGTTCTTC. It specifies CASSVGQGAINEQFF.

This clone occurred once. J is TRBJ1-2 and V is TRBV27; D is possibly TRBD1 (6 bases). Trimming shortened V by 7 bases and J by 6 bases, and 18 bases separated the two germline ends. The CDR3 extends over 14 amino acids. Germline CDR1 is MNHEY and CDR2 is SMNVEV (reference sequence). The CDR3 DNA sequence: TGTGCCAGCACCAACTGGGGGGGCGCCGATGGCTACACCTTC. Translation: CASTNWGGADGYTF.

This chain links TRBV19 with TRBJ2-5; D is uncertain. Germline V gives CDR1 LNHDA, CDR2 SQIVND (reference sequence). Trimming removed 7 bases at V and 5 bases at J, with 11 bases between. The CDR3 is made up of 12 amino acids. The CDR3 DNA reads TGTGCCAGTAAGAAGGAACCGGAGACCCAGTACTTC. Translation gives CASKKEPETQYF.

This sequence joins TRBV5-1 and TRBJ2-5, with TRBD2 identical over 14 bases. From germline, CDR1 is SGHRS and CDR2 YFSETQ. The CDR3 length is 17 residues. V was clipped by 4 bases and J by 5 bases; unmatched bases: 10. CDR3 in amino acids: CASSVGLAGGLWETQYF. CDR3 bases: TGCGCCAGCAGCGTTGGACTAGCGGGGGGTCTGTGGGAGACCCAGTACTTC.

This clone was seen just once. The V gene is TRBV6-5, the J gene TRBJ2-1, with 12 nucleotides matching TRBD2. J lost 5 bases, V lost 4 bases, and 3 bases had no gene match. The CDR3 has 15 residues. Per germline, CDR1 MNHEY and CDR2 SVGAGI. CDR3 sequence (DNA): TGTGCCAGCAGTTCCCTAGCGGGGGGGAACAATGAGCAGTTCTTC. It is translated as CASSSLAGGNNEQFF.